What follows are 18 T cell receptor beta chains derived from one specimen sequenced in a study of shared clonotypes between healthy human individuals. Sequencing was performed with immunoSEQ multiplex PCR; in TCRdb, only in-frame clones are kept and a portion is missing. Of roughly 590,000 clones listed, roughly 96% are singletons. CD8 cells classed as naive were CD45RO-negative and positively selected for CCR7, excluding terminally differentiated effector memory CD45RA+ cells. Sequencing was done on a sample of naive CD8+ T cells sorted from blood. The source is a woman aged 25 to 39 in good health.

This clone has a single count. The chain couples TRBV5-8 to TRBJ1-1; D is undetermined. V was clipped by 4 bases and J by 1 base, with 8 bases between them. The CDR3 spans 13 residues. The germline CDR1 and CDR2 sequences are SGHTS and YDEGEE. The CDR3 DNA sequence: TGTGCCAGCAGCCTGGGTGGGAACACTGAAGCTTTCTTT. It codes for CASSLGGNTEAFF.

The rearrangement links TRBV11-2 to TRBJ1-5; D remains ambiguous. Trimming cost V 2 bases and J 2 bases, with 4 bases left between them. The V gene's germline CDR1 is SGHAT and CDR2 FQNNGV. This CDR3 has 13 amino acids. The CDR3 sequence: CASSLHGNQPQHF. DNA for the CDR3: TGTGCCAGCAGCTTACACGGCAATCAGCCCCAGCATTTT. Full variable domain (missing parts from reference TRBV11-2 and TRBJ1-5): EAGVAQSPRYKIIEKRQSVAFWCNPISGHATLYWYQQILGQGPKLLIQFQNNGVVDDSQLPKDRFSAERLKGVDSTLKIQPAKLEDSAVYLCASSLHGNQPQHFGDGTRLSIL.

The chain recombines TRBV25-1 with TRBJ1-2; D is unclear. Trimming removed 1 base from V and 3 bases from J, with 15 bases in between. The CDR3 loop spans 16 amino acids. Germline CDR1 is MGHDK and CDR2 is SYGVNS. The CDR3 region has the DNA TGTGCCAGCAGTGAATGTCTTAGCAGGCCCTACTATGGCTACACCTTC. It yields the protein CASSECLSRPYYGYTF.

In DNA form, the CDR3 reads TGTGCCAGCAGCTCGGACCTCGACAGGGGGGGACACCGGGAGCTGTTTTTT. It translates to CASSSDLDRGGHRELFF. The chain recombines TRBV7-9 with TRBJ2-2; 9 nucleotides agree with TRBD1. The CDR3 consists of 17 residues. Germline-derived CDR1 and CDR2 are SEHNR and FQNEAQ (reference sequence). J gave up 9 bases and V 4 bases, and 15 bases lay outside the gene matches. Complete variable domain (other parts from reference TRBV7-9 and TRBJ2-2): DTGVSQNPRHKITKRGQNVTFRCDPISEHNRLYWYRQTLGQGPEFLTYFQNEAQLEKSRLLSDRFSAERPKGSFSTLEIQRTEQGDSAMYLCASSSDLDRGGHRELFFGEGSRLTVL.

For this clone: Other DNA sequences within the sample encode an identical CDR3. This chain connects TRBV10-3 to TRBJ2-7, with 11 bases lining up with TRBD1. The trim removed 4 bases at V and 3 bases at J, leaving 2 bases unmatched. Germline assignment: CDR1 ENHRY and CDR2 SYGVKD. The CDR3 runs 14 residues. The CDR3 coding sequence is TGTGCCATCAGTGCCGGGACAGGGGGCTACGAGCAGTACTTC. As protein: CAISAGTGGYEQYF.

V and J are TRBV10-2 and TRBJ2-7; TRBD2 might be the D (5 bases). The germline V gene encodes CDR1 WSHSY and CDR2 SAAADI. V lost 7 bases to trimming and J lost 7 bases, with 17 bases between them. CDR3 length: 13 residues. CDR3 loop: CASIREFPFEQYF. The CDR3 DNA is TGCGCCAGCATTCGGGAATTTCCGTTTGAGCAGTACTTC.

The rearrangement joins TRBV6-5 to TRBJ2-5; D not resolved. There are 13 residues in the CDR3. Trimming took 8 bases from V and 3 from J, leaving 13 bases between them. From germline, CDR1 is MNHEY and CDR2 SVGAGI. The CDR3 here is CASQPIGKETQYF. The CDR3 DNA sequence: TGTGCCAGCCAACCTATCGGCAAAGAGACCCAGTACTTC.

This chain connects TRBV7-3 to TRBJ2-1; D might be TRBD2 (6 bases). The CDR3 runs 16 residues. CDR1 is SGHTA and CDR2 is FQGTGA in the germline V gene. The germline V and J ends were trimmed by 0 bases and 5 bases, with 14 bases remaining between them. The CDR3 nucleotides read TGTGCCAGCAGCTTAACTGGCCTAGCGACGAACAATGAGCAGTTCTTC. Protein: CASSLTGLATNNEQFF.

This chain uses TRBV27 with TRBJ2-1, with TRBD1 matching 11 bases. Trimming at V came to 11 bases and at J to 7 bases, leaving 10 bases not matched to a gene. The CDR3 is made up of 14 amino acids. Germline CDR1 reads MNHEY; CDR2 reads SMNVEV (reference sequence). The CDR3: CAAARTGGVNEQFF. The DNA for the CDR3 is TGTGCCGCAGCTCGGACAGGGGGCGTGAATGAGCAGTTCTTC.

DNA for the CDR3: TGTGCCAGCAGTCGGGACTCCACGAACACCGGGGAGCTGTTTTTT. Protein: CASSRDSTNTGELFF. The chain recombines TRBV6-5 with TRBJ2-2, with a possible D match to TRBD2 (6 bases). Germline CDR1 and CDR2: MNHEY and SVGAGI. This CDR3 has 15 amino acids. V gave up 5 bases and J gave up 0 bases, with 10 bases separating them.

This clone showed up just once. The chain has TRBV29-1 and TRBJ1-1; TRBD1 matches 7 bases. Germline CDR1 and CDR2: SQVTM and ANQGSEA. The CDR3 spans 13 residues. Losses at the gene ends were 5 bases for V and 1 base for J; bases not matched to a gene: 4. The CDR3 coding sequence is TGCAGCGTTCAACAGGGGTGGAACACTGAAGCTTTCTTT. Translation gives CSVQQGWNTEAFF.

The rearrangement links TRBV10-3 to TRBJ1-1; TRBD1 aligns across 7 bases. This CDR3 contains 13 residues. CDR1 and CDR2 (germline): ENHRY, SYGVKD. Losses at the gene ends were 10 bases for V and 2 bases for J; bases not matched to a gene: 7. CDR3 coding DNA: TGTGCCACCCGGACAGGTACTAACACTGAAGCTTTCTTT. Protein: CATRTGTNTEAFF.

This chain joins TRBV4-1 and TRBJ2-3; D is ambiguous. In germline, CDR1 is MGHRA, CDR2 YSYEKL. V lost 3 bases, J lost 1 base, and 11 bases lay in between. The CDR3 has 15 amino acids. For the CDR3, the DNA is TGCGCCAGCAGCCACGCACCCCCCGGCACAGATACGCAGTATTTT. Amino acid sequence: CASSHAPPGTDTQYF.

The V call is TRBV6-6, the J call TRBJ1-1, with 7 bases matching TRBD1. This CDR3 comprises 14 residues. The trim removed 6 bases at V and 5 bases at J, leaving 9 bases unmatched. Germline CDR1 and CDR2: MNHNY and SVGAGI (reference sequence). For the CDR3, the DNA is TGTGCCAGCAGGATACAGGGGAGAGGAACTGAAGCTTTCTTT. It codes for CASRIQGRGTEAFF.

This chain links TRBV28 with TRBJ2-3, with D tentatively TRBD1 (6 bases). This CDR3 region has 17 residues. V gave up 3 bases and J gave up 2 bases, with 18 bases separating them. Per the germline V gene, CDR1 is MDHEN and CDR2 is SYDVKM. The CDR3 DNA reads as TGTGCCAGCAGTTTCGGGCTCCGGGACAAATACACAGATACGCAGTATTTT. It is translated as CASSFGLRDKYTDTQYF.

Details on this clone: This specimen includes other DNA sequences encoding the same CDR3. V gene TRBV9 combines with J gene TRBJ2-5, with D possibly being TRBD2 (7 bases). Trimming cost V 0 bases and J 4 bases, with 10 bases left between them. Germline assignment: CDR1 SGDLS and CDR2 YYNGEE. The CDR3 extends over 14 amino acids. DNA of the CDR3: TGTGCCAGCAGCGTAGCGGGGGGCCCAGAGACCCAGTACTTC. Its protein is CASSVAGGPETQYF.

This CDR3 is CASSPFPASPLHF. For the CDR3, the DNA is TGTGCCAGCAGCCCCTTCCCGGCCTCACCCCTCCACTTT. J is TRBJ1-6 and V is TRBV11-2; D uncertain. The ends were cut back, 5 bases at V and 10 bases at J, with 12 bases in the middle. CDR1 SGHAT and CDR2 FQNNGV come from the germline V gene. The CDR3 runs to 13 residues.

V gene TRBV4-2 combines with J gene TRBJ2-7; 11 positions match TRBD1. Looked up from germline, CDR1 is LGHNA and CDR2 is YNFKEQ. The CDR3 length is 16 residues. V lost 1 base and J lost 5; bases outside the gene matches: 7. The CDR3: CASSQVLGQGAHEQYF. In nucleotides, the CDR3 is TGTGCCAGCAGCCAAGTCCTAGGACAGGGGGCCCACGAGCAGTACTTC.